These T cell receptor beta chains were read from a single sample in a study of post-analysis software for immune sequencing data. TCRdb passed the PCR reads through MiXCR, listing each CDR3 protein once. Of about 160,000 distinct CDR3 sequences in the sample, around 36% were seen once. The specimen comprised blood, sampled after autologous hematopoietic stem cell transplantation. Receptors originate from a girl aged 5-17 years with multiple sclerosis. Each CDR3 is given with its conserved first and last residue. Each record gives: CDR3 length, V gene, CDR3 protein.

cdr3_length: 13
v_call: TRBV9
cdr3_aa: CASSTIAPDTQYF

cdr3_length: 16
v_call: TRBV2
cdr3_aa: CASSEAAAGFGETQYF

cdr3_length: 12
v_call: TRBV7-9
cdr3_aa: CASSFKAGDKYF

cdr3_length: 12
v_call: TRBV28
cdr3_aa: CASSFWDQPQHF

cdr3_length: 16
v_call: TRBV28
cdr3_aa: CASSPLLGTAKETQYF

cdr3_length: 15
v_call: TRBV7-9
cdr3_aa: CASSFGGTSVYEQFF

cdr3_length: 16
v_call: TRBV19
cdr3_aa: CASSIDRGGGNQPQHF

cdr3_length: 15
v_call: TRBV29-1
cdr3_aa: CSVVGGASGTYEQYF

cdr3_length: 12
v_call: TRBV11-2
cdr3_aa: CASSLVQETQYF

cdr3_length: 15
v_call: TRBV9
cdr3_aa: CASSVAGSAMAEAFF

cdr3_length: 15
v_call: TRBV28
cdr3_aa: CASSLIEAVLYEQYF

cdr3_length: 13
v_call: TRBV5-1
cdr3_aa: CASSPGAIYEQYF

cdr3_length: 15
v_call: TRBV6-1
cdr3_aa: CASSLFGRDYNEQFF

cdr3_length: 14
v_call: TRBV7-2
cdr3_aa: CASSPTGVGQPQHF

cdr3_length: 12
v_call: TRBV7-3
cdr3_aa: CASSQGLGEAFF

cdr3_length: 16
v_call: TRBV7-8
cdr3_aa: CASSLVGGVSGETQYF

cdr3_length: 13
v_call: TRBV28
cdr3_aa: CASSHRGTYEQYF

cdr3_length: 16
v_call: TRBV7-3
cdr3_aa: CASSFGVAAGTDTQYF

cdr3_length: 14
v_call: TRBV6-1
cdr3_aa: CASSELAGGDTQYF

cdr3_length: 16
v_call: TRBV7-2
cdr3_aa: CASTNSGGTVVATQYF

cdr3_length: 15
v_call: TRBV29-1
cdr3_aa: CSVEVSSGSSDEQYF

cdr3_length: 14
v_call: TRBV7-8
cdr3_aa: CASSWGGRDYEQYF

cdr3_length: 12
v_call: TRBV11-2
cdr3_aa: CASSPHSDEQFF

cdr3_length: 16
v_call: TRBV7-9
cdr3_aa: CASSSYSGQSYNEQYF

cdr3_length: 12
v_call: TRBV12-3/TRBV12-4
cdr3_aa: CASSPGVETQYF

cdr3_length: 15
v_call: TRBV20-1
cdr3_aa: CSARDGGTGYNEQFF

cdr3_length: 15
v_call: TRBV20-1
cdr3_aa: CSASPGQRDFGEQYF

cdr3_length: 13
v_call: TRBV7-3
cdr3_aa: CASSLIPGNEQYF

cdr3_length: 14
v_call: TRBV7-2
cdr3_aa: CASSLARGTYEQYF

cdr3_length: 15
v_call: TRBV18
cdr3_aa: CASSQRGQGNYGYTF

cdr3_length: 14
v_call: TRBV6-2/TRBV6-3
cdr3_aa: CASRLAGVKETQYF

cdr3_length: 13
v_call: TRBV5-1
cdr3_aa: CASRETFQETQYF

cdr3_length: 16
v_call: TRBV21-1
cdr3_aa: CASSLWRRGRTSPLHF

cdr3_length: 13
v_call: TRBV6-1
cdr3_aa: CASSETPRKGLFF

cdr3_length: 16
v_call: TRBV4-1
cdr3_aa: CASSQGGTGHWHEQFF

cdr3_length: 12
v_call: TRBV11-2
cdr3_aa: CASSHITDTQYF

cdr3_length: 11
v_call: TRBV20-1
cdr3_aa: CSATSNYGYTF

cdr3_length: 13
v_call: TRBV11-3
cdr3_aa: CASSSNSLGIQYF

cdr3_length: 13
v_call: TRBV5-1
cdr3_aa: CASSLTINYGYTF

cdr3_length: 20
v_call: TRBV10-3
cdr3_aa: CAITAGYPVGLAGGPDTQYF

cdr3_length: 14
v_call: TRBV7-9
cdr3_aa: CASSFQGPPYEQYF

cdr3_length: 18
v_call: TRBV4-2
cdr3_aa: CASSRRGKRESSYNEQFF

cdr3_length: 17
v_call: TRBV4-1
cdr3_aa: CASSQDDGGASGYEQYF

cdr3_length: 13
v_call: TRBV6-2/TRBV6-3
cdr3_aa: CASSYYSTDTQYF

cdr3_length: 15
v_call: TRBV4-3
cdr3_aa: CASSQSLASGTDQYF

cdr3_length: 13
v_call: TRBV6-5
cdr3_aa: CASRTGGSSGYTF

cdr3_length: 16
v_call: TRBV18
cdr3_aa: CASSPPVGGTQNEQFF

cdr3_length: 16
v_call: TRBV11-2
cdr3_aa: CASSLVGTGLGEKLFF

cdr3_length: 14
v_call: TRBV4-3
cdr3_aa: CASSQVARNTEAFF

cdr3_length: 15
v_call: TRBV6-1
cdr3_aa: CASSEWQGVTYEQYF